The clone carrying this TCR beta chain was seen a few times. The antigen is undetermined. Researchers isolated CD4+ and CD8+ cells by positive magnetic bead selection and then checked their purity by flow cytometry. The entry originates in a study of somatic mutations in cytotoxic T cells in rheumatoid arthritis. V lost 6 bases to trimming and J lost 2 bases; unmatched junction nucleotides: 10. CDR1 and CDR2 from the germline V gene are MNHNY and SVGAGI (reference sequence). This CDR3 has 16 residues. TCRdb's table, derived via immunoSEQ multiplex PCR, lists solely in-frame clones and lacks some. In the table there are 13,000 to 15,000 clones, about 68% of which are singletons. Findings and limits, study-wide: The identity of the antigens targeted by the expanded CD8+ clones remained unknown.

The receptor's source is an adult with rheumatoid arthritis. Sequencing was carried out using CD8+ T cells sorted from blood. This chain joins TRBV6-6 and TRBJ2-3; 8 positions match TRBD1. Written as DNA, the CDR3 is TGTGCCAGCAGCACCGGGACAGGAGACTACACAGATACGCAGTATTTT. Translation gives CASSTGTGDYTDTQYF.